Listed below are T cell receptor beta chains from one sample, sequenced in a study of metastatic and nonmetastatic thyroid tumors. TCRdb re-analyzed the PCR reads through MiXCR. This table has 8,300 or so clones, around 28% appearing once. The material sequenced was tumor tissue. The origin of the receptors is a male donor with papillary thyroid cancer or a benign thyroid nodule (not recorded which). Some clones in this sample may be carry-over from other donors' samples. CDR3s leave out the opening cysteine and the closing phenylalanine or tryptophan. Each record gives: V gene, J gene, D gene, CDR3 protein. A D gene is named only where the DNA matches it firmly.

TRBV7-2,TRBJ1-2,TRBD1,ASSTPGTANYGYT
TRBV6-1,TRBJ2-6,.,ASSSPGVRLGSNVLT
TRBV6-1,TRBJ2-5,TRBD2,ASNLLAGGGETQY
TRBV2,TRBJ2-3,TRBD1,ASSDPDRGTDTQY
TRBV10-3,TRBJ2-7,.,AISDAKITYEQY
TRBV11-2,TRBJ1-5,.,ASSLVQTPTGTQPQH
TRBV5-1,TRBJ2-7,.,ASSPRQTYYEQY
TRBV10-2,TRBJ2-2,TRBD1,ASSGPGQGNTGELF
TRBV5-1,TRBJ2-7,.,ASSLVASPHEQY
TRBV5-1,TRBJ2-3,.,ASSFIGGHSDTQY
TRBV6-5,TRBJ2-2,TRBD2,ASRLTSGGADGELF
TRBV5-1,TRBJ2-1,TRBD1,ASSLSGQGVRDEQF
TRBV6-5,TRBJ1-6,.,ASSSQGAYNSPLH
TRBV6-1,TRBJ1-2,.,ASTLSDGYGYT
TRBV28,TRBJ2-1,TRBD2,ASSFTREGNEQF
TRBV15,TRBJ2-7,TRBD1,ATSRDSPGQGVYEQY
TRBV5-1,TRBJ1-2,.,ASSSGEGIRYGYT